The 26 T cell receptor beta chains presented below share a single source sample, sequenced in a study of blood T cell repertoires in COVID-19. The table came from immunoSEQ multiplex PCR; TCRdb's copy has only in-frame clones and leaves some out. Here the sample spans 110,000 to 150,000 clones, over 70% being singletons. The source material was peripheral blood. Source of these receptors: a human donor in a cohort sampled during active COVID-19.

This chain joins TRBV2 and TRBJ2-1; 7 nucleotides line up with TRBD1. There are 15 residues in the CDR3. V lost 6 bases, J lost 5 bases, and 10 bases stayed unmatched. Germline V gene lookup returns CDR1 SNHLY and CDR2 FYNNEI. Here the CDR3 reads CASRKDRASNNEQFF. DNA for the CDR3: TGTGCCAGCAGGAAAGACAGGGCTTCTAACAATGAGCAGTTCTTC.

The chain links TRBV10-3 to TRBJ1-3; 8 nucleotides agree with TRBD1. Losses at the gene ends were 0 bases for V and 1 base for J; bases not matched to a gene: 5. Germline lookup yields CDR1 ENHRY and CDR2 SYGVKD. This CDR3 contains 17 residues. The CDR3 region is CAISESSDRASGNTIYF. The CDR3 nucleotides read TGTGCCATCAGTGAGTCTTCGGACAGGGCTTCTGGAAACACCATATATTTT.

V usage is TRBV12-3 or TRBV12-4 and J usage is TRBJ2-1; 7 nucleotides match TRBD2. This CDR3 comprises 13 residues. With 5 bases clipped from V and 12 bases from J, the junction kept 10 bases outside the gene matches. The CDR3 DNA is TGTGCCAGCAGTCCAACTAGCGTTCAAAGGCAGTTCTTC. Amino acids: CASSPTSVQRQFF.

The sample holds one count of this clone. This sequence joins TRBV11-2 and TRBJ1-1; 9 bases agree with TRBD1. The V and J ends lost 3 bases and 11 bases, in that order; junction bases with no gene match: 7. Germline V lookup: CDR1 SGHAT, CDR2 FQNNGV. The CDR3 has 13 residues. Here the CDR3 reads CASSFRTGAQAFF. CDR3 in DNA: TGTGCCAGCAGCTTTCGGACAGGGGCGCAGGCTTTCTTT.

This chain joins TRBV9 and TRBJ2-1; 9 positions match TRBD2. Unmatched junction bases numbered 9, after V lost 0 bases and J lost 8 bases. Germline CDR1 SGDLS, CDR2 YYNGEE. The CDR3 runs to 16 residues. The CDR3 loop is CASSVGSGGGAHEQFF. CDR3 DNA: TGTGCCAGCAGCGTAGGTTCAGGCGGGGGGGCCCATGAGCAGTTCTTC.

This chain links TRBV7-2 with TRBJ1-2; perhaps TRBD1 as D (5 bases). Trimming took off 6 bases at V and 5 bases at J, with 19 bases between the two ends. Germline CDR1 SGHTA, CDR2 FQGNSA. The CDR3 is 15 amino acids. In nucleotides, the CDR3 is TGTGCCAGCAGAACTACAAGGGACTCAAGTTATGGCTACACCTTC. Translated, it gives CASRTTRDSSYGYTF.

The chain carries TRBV4-1 and TRBJ2-3, with 7 bases lining up with TRBD1. V was clipped by 2 bases and J by 6 bases; unmatched bases: 5. The V gene's germline CDR1 is MGHRA and CDR2 YSYEKL. This CDR3 contains 14 residues. CDR3 amino acids: CASSQQTGRDTQYF. CDR3 nucleotides: TGCGCCAGCAGCCAACAGACAGGGCGGGATACGCAGTATTTT.

The chain joins TRBV5-1 to TRBJ2-5; 7 positions agree with TRBD2. This CDR3 comprises 15 residues. Germline CDR1 SGHRS, CDR2 YFSETQ. The V gene end was trimmed by 0 bases and the J gene end by 4 bases; junction bases not matched to a gene: 6. CDR3 DNA: TGCGCCAGCAGCTTGGGCGGGAGCAGCGTAGAGACCCAGTACTTC. It is translated as CASSLGGSSVETQYF.

The rearrangement links TRBV5-1 to TRBJ1-1, with D unclear. CDR1 and CDR2 from the germline V gene are SGHRS and YFSETQ. The CDR3 is made up of 14 amino acids. The V end lost 4 bases, the J end lost 1 base, and 11 bases lay between the germline ends. This chain's CDR3 is CASSPGSRNTEAFF. The DNA for the CDR3 is TGCGCCAGCAGCCCCGGTAGTAGGAACACTGAAGCTTTCTTT.

This chain links TRBV7-2 with TRBJ1-5; the D is unclear. Per germline, CDR1 SGHTA and CDR2 FQGNSA. Between the trimmed V and J ends, which lost 3 bases and 7 bases, there was a span of 10 bases. The CDR3 is made up of 13 amino acids. The CDR3 DNA follows: TGTGCCAGCAGCTTCTCGGTATCGCAGCCCCAGCATTTT. Its protein product is CASSFSVSQPQHF.

The chain links TRBV10-3 to TRBJ2-7, with D possibly TRBD1 on 6 matching bases. The CDR3 has 13 residues. Trimming took off 10 bases at V and 1 base at J, with 14 bases between the two ends. Germline V gene data show CDR1 as ENHRY and CDR2 as SYGVKD. The CDR3 loop reads CASQLDRSYEQYF. The CDR3 nucleotides read TGTGCCAGCCAGCTGGACAGATCCTACGAGCAGTACTTC.

This clone was detected only a few times. The rearrangement joins TRBV5-6 to TRBJ1-2; D unresolved. V lost 1 base and J lost 6, with 10 bases in between. CDR3 length equals 13 residues. Per germline, CDR1 SGHDT and CDR2 YYEEEE. Here the CDR3 reads CASSLRQVHGYTF. Written as DNA, the CDR3 is TGTGCCAGCAGCTTGCGGCAGGTGCATGGCTACACCTTC.

The chain is built from TRBV4-1 and TRBJ2-1; maybe TRBD2 (6 bases). CDR3 length equals 18 residues. From germline, CDR1 is MGHRA and CDR2 YSYEKL. Deletions cut 4 bases from V and 0 bases from J, with 19 bases between. The CDR3 protein is CASSLAHRAGPSYNEQFF. CDR3 sequence (DNA): TGCGCCAGCAGCCTCGCCCACCGGGCGGGGCCCTCCTACAATGAGCAGTTCTTC.

This clone has a handful of counts. This chain connects TRBV5-4 to TRBJ1-4; D remains ambiguous. The V end lost 0 bases, the J end lost 4 bases, and 7 bases lay between the germline ends. The CDR3 runs to 14 residues. Germline V gives CDR1 SGHNT, CDR2 YYREEE (reference sequence). Here the CDR3 reads CASSLGQNNEKLFF. The CDR3, as DNA: TGTGCCAGCAGCTTGGGGCAGAATAATGAAAAACTGTTTTTT. The full variable domain, with the rest looked up from reference TRBV5-4 and TRBJ1-4, is ETGVTQSPTHLIKTRGQQVTLRCSSQSGHNTVSWYQQALGQGPQFIFQYYREEENGRGNFPPRFSGLQFPNYSSELNVNALELDDSALYLCASSLGQNNEKLFFGSGTQLSVL.

This clone showed up just a few times. The gene calls are TRBV19 and TRBJ1-2; maybe TRBD1 (6 bases). The CDR3 extends over 13 amino acids. Trimming shortened V by 3 bases and J by 6 bases, and 11 bases separated the two germline ends. Germline V gene data show CDR1 as LNHDA and CDR2 as SQIVND (reference sequence). CDR3 sequence reads: CASSIAGENGYTF. The CDR3 DNA follows: TGTGCCAGTAGTATCGCAGGGGAGAATGGCTACACCTTC.

This clone has just one count. The chain uses TRBV7-9 and TRBJ2-7, with D possibly matching TRBD2 (6 bases). CDR3 length: 12 residues. V lost 5 bases to trimming and J lost 7 bases, with 12 bases between them. The germline V gene has CDR1 SEHNR and CDR2 FQNEAQ (reference sequence). The CDR3 loop reads CASSTAGGEQYF. CDR3 DNA: TGTGCCAGCAGCACCGCCGGGGGTGAGCAGTACTTC.

This clone was found once. The chain carries TRBV3-1 (or the pseudogene TRBV3-2) and TRBJ2-7; possible D gene TRBD2, 7 bases. The germline V gene has CDR1 LGHDT and CDR2 YNNKEL (reference sequence). The CDR3 contains 13 residues. V was cut by 4 bases and J by 6 bases, with 13 bases left in between. CDR3 in DNA: TGTGCCAGCAGCCGGGGGGGGCCGGCCGAGCAGTACTTC. Translating it yields CASSRGGPAEQYF.

This chain connects TRBV10-3 to TRBJ2-2; D is uncertain. The CDR3 has 14 amino acids. V lost 4 bases and J lost 2, with 8 bases in between. The germline CDR1 and CDR2 sequences are ENHRY and SYGVKD. CDR3 nucleotide sequence: TGTGCCATCAGTGTGCTTCTAAACACCGGGGAGCTGTTTTTT. This encodes CAISVLLNTGELFF.

This chain joins TRBV9 and TRBJ1-2; D possibly corresponds to TRBD1 (6 bases). Germline values: CDR1 SGDLS, CDR2 YYNGEE. The CDR3 consists of 15 residues. V shed 0 bases and J shed 1 base, with 10 bases lying between them. CDR3 in amino acids: CASSVGDTLNYGYTF. The CDR3 DNA follows: TGTGCCAGCAGCGTAGGGGACACCCTTAACTATGGCTACACCTTC.

This clone appeared a single time. The chain recombines TRBV5-1 with TRBJ2-7, with 8 positions matching TRBD1. The ends lost 3 bases at V and 1 base at J; junction bases unmatched: 12. This CDR3 region has 17 residues. CDR1 and CDR2 (germline): SGHRS, YFSETQ. CDR3 coding DNA: TGCGCCAGCAGCTACCGGACAGGGTCTGGGCCTTCCTACGAGCAGTACTTC. Protein sequence: CASSYRTGSGPSYEQYF.

CDR3 region: CASNRDRGGSPLHF. The CDR3 DNA sequence: TGTGCCAGCAATCGGGACAGGGGGGGTTCACCCCTCCACTTT. This chain uses TRBV2 with TRBJ1-6, with 11 nucleotides matching TRBD1. This CDR3 spans 14 amino acids. The V gene's germline CDR1 is SNHLY and CDR2 FYNNEI. Germline trimming cut 7 bases from V and 9 bases from J; bases unmatched to any gene: 5.

This clone was seen more than once but under ten times. The rearrangement uses TRBV5-1 and TRBJ2-1; TRBD2 might be the D (6 bases). The CDR3 sequence is 15 residues long. V was shortened by 0 bases and J by 0 bases, with 7 bases between the two germline ends. Germline assignment: CDR1 SGHRS and CDR2 YFSETQ. CDR3 in DNA: TGCGCCAGCAGCTTGGACGGGGGCTCCTACAATGAGCAGTTCTTC. The encoded protein is CASSLDGGSYNEQFF.

V is TRBV30 and J is TRBJ1-5, with D perhaps matching TRBD1 (5 bases). Trimming took 2 bases from V and 6 from J, leaving 11 bases between them. Germline-derived CDR1 and CDR2 are GTSNPN and SVGIG (reference sequence). This CDR3 spans 13 amino acids. The CDR3 DNA reads TGTGCCTGGAGTCGCAGGGAGGCTCAGCCCCAGCATTTT. Residues: CAWSRREAQPQHF.

The chain employs TRBV6-1 and TRBJ2-3; no firm D call. Germline V gene lookup returns CDR1 MNHNS and CDR2 SASEGT. Trimming left V 0 bases short and J 2 bases short, with 6 bases between. This CDR3 has 14 residues. The CDR3 sequence: CASSEALNTDTQYF. The DNA for the CDR3 is TGTGCCAGCAGTGAAGCGTTAAACACAGATACGCAGTATTTT.

V gene TRBV5-1 combines with J gene TRBJ1-4; tentative D call: TRBD1 (5 bases). The germline V gene has CDR1 SGHRS and CDR2 YFSETQ. This CDR3 spans 14 amino acids. Trimming took 2 bases from V and 4 from J, leaving 9 bases between them. The CDR3 nucleotides read TGCGCCAGCAGCTTTGACAGCTATAATGAAAAACTGTTTTTT. This translates into CASSFDSYNEKLFF.

In this sample, this clone turned up a few times. The chain links TRBV15 to TRBJ1-5; D unresolved. This CDR3 region has 12 residues. Per the germline V gene, CDR1 is LNHNV and CDR2 is YYDKDF (reference sequence). The germline V and J ends were trimmed by 0 bases and 7 bases, with 4 bases remaining between them. The CDR3 DNA sequence: TGTGCCACCAGCAGAGATGCGCAGCCCCAGCATTTT. It yields the protein CATSRDAQPQHF.